The 7 T cell receptor beta chains below come from one sample, sequenced in a study of control samples from healthy donors and cancer patients. Data came from immunoSEQ multiplex PCR; TCRdb stores just in-frame clones and leaves some out. This sample has roughly 30,000 clones, with more than 75% found just once. Source material: PBMCs. These receptors were collected from a woman aged 35 to 49 with lung cancer.

The CDR3 spells CASSPLTPNTEAFF. CDR3 nucleotides: TGTGCCAGCAGCCCTTTAACACCCAACACTGAAGCTTTCTTT. The V gene is TRBV27, the J gene TRBJ1-1; D not certain. Trimming took off 6 bases at V and 2 bases at J, with 13 bases between the two ends. The CDR3 totals 14 residues. Germline V gene data show CDR1 as MNHEY and CDR2 as SMNVEV (reference sequence).

This rearrangement joins TRBV10-3 to TRBJ2-7; D is unclear. The CDR3 is made up of 13 amino acids. Looked up from germline, CDR1 is ENHRY and CDR2 is SYGVKD. V was cut by 6 bases and J by 5 bases, with 14 bases left in between. The CDR3 DNA sequence: TGTGCCATCAGGTGGTCAGGAACTGACGAGCAGTACTTC. Translation gives CAIRWSGTDEQYF.

This clone was counted between two and nine times. The V call is TRBV20-1, the J call TRBJ2-7; TRBD1 matches 8 bases. This CDR3 comprises 15 residues. CDR1 DFQATT and CDR2 SNEGSKA come from the germline V gene (reference sequence). The trim removed 3 bases at V and 4 bases at J, leaving 11 bases unmatched. CDR3: CSASDGTGSGYEQYF. CDR3 DNA: TGCAGTGCTAGTGACGGGACAGGCTCTGGGTACGAGCAGTACTTC.

The J gene is TRBJ2-3, the V gene TRBV9; TRBD2 matches at 11 bases. This CDR3 has 15 amino acids. Unmatched junction bases numbered 1, after V lost 3 bases and J lost 1 base. Germline V CDR1 and CDR2: SGDLS, YYNGEE. The CDR3 loop is CASSASGGRTDTQYF. In DNA, the CDR3 is TGTGCCAGCAGCGCTAGCGGGGGGCGCACAGATACGCAGTATTTT.

The chain joins TRBV19 to TRBJ1-5; D remains ambiguous. Trimming took 7 bases from V and 0 from J, leaving 10 bases between them. CDR1 and CDR2 (germline): LNHDA, SQIVND (reference sequence). The CDR3 is 14 amino acids. The CDR3 reads CASKGDFSNQPQHF. CDR3 DNA: TGTGCCAGTAAAGGCGATTTTAGCAATCAGCCCCAGCATTTT.

J is TRBJ2-3 and V is TRBV7-3, with 16 positions matching TRBD2. Trimming took 5 bases from V and 3 from J; bases not matched to a gene: 5. Germline V gene data show CDR1 as SGHTA and CDR2 as FQGTGA. The length of the CDR3 is 17 residues. CDR3 amino acids: CASSPGLAGGTTDTQYF. As DNA, the CDR3 is TGTGCCAGCAGCCCGGGACTAGCGGGGGGGACGACAGATACGCAGTATTTT.

This sequence joins TRBV12-3 or TRBV12-4 and TRBJ2-3, with D possibly TRBD2 on 6 matching bases. This CDR3 has 13 residues. Trimming removed 8 bases at V and 2 bases at J, with 11 bases between. CDR3 residues: CASGGLSTDTQYF. CDR3 nucleotide sequence: TGTGCCAGCGGGGGACTGTCCACAGATACGCAGTATTTT.